Listed here are 5 T cell receptor beta chains from one sample, sequenced in a study of cytomegalovirus exposure and HLA in healthy donors. Primers: 60 Vbeta forward and 13 Jbeta reverse. Produced via immunoSEQ multiplex PCR; TCRdb's table is partial and in-frame only. Here the sample spans 150,000 to 200,000 clones, 77% being singletons. Sequenced material: PBMCs. Receptor source: a young woman in good health and CMV-seropositive.

The chain's CDR3 is CASSERRGINLETQYF. CDR3 DNA: TGTGCCAGCAGTGAACGCAGGGGTATCAATCTAGAGACCCAGTACTTC. The V call is TRBV2, the J call TRBJ2-5; a weak D match, TRBD1 (6 bases). The V gene's germline CDR1 is SNHLY and CDR2 FYNNEI. Trimming stripped 2 bases from V and 4 bases from J, with 17 bases between. The CDR3 totals 16 residues.

In this sample, this clone turned up once. V usage is TRBV11-2 and J usage is TRBJ2-7; tentatively, D is TRBD1 (5 bases). Germline values: CDR1 SGHAT, CDR2 FQNNGV. The CDR3 is 14 amino acids. Deletions cut 4 bases from V and 5 bases from J, with 15 bases between. CDR3 protein: CASSSQGPADEQYF. The CDR3 DNA is TGTGCCAGCAGCTCCCAGGGCCCTGCGGACGAGCAGTACTTC. The full variable domain, with the rest looked up from reference TRBV11-2 and TRBJ2-7, is EAGVAQSPRYKIIEKRQSVAFWCNPISGHATLYWYQQILGQGPKLLIQFQNNGVVDDSQLPKDRFSAERLKGVDSTLKIQPAKLEDSAVYLCASSSQGPADEQYFGPGTRLTVT.

V and J are TRBV28 and TRBJ2-1, with TRBD2 matching 12 bases. Looked up from germline, CDR1 is MDHEN and CDR2 is SYDVKM. CDR3 size: 21 residues. V shed 3 bases, J shed 4 bases, and the junction held 19 bases outside the gene matches. The CDR3 DNA follows: TGTGCCAGCAGTTTTAAGTTCCTTCTAGCGGGAGGGCTACTTTATTACAATGAGCAGTTCTTC. Translated: CASSFKFLLAGGLLYYNEQFF.

As for this clone: Its ends do not fully match the called genes, so a read error is possible. The CDR3 DNA sequence: TGTGCCATCAGTCCAAGGTGGGAGAATCAGCCCCAGCATTTT. Its protein is CAISPRWENQPQHF. The chain has TRBV2 and TRBJ1-5; D is unresolved. The germline gives CDR1 SNHLY, CDR2 FYNNEI. The CDR3 contains 14 residues.

The genes are TRBV4-3 and TRBJ2-2, with TRBD1 as a possible D gene (5 bases). The germline V and J ends were trimmed by 9 bases and 2 bases, with 10 bases remaining between them. The CDR3 has 13 amino acids. The V gene's germline CDR1 is LGHNA and CDR2 YSLEER. In DNA, the CDR3 is TGCGCCAGTAGAGACAGAAACACCGGGGAGCTGTTTTTT. Amino acid sequence: CASRDRNTGELFF.